This T cell receptor beta chain emerged from a study of shared clonotypes between healthy human individuals. Germline assignment: CDR1 SGHNT and CDR2 YYREEE (reference sequence). With 5 bases clipped from V and 4 bases from J, the junction kept 4 bases outside the gene matches. This CDR3 is 13 amino acids long. The assay was run at deep level. Method: immunoSEQ multiplex PCR; TCRdb's copy keeps in-frame clones and lacks some. This sample yields nearly 1 million clones, of which around 80% are seen a single time; over 1.3% belongs to the top ten. Sample: memory CD4+ T cells sorted from blood. This sample's subset: CD45RA-negative fraction. This chain joins TRBV5-4 and TRBJ2-7; 9 nucleotides agree with TRBD1. The source of this sequence is a man younger than 35 in good health. The DNA for the CDR3 is TGTGCCAGCAGTCCCGACAGGGGGTACGAGCAGTACTTC. Its protein is CASSPDRGYEQYF.